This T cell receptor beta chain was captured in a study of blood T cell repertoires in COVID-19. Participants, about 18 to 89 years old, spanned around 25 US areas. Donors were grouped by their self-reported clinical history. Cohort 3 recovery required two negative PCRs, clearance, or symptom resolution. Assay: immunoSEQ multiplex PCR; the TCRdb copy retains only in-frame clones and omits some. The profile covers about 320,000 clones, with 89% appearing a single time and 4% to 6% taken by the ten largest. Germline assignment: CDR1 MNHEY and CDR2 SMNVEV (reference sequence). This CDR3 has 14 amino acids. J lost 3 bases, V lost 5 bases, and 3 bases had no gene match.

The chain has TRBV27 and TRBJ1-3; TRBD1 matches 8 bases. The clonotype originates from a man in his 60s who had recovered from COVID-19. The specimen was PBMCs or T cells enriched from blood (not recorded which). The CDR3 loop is CASSQDRVGNTIYF. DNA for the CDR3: TGTGCCAGCAGTCAGGACAGGGTTGGAAACACCATATATTTT.